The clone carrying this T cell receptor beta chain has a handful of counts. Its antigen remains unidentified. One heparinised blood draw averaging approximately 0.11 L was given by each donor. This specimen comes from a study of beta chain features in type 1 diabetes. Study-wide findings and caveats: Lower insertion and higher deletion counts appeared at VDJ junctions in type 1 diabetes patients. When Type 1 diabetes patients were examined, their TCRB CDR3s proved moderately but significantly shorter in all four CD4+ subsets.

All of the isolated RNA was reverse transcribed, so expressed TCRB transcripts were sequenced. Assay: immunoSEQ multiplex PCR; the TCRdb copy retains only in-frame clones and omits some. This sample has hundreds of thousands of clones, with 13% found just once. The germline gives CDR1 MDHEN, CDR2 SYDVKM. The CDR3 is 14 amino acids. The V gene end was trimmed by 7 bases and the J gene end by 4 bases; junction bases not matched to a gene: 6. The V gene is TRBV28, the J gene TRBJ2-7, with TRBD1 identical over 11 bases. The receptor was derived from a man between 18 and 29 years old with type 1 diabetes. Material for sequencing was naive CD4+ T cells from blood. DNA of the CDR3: TGTGCCAGCACTGGACAGGGGGCTGAGTACGAGCAGTACTTC. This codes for CASTGQGAEYEQYF.